These 31 T cell receptor beta chains came from one sample sequenced in a study of cytomegalovirus exposure and HLA in healthy donors. It was with 60 Vbeta and 13 Jbeta primers that the PCR ran. TCRdb keeps only in-frame clones here, not all; method: immunoSEQ multiplex PCR. The sample contains about 180,000 clones, 75% to 85% of which appear only once. The sample taken for sequencing was PBMCs. These TCRs come from a woman between 55 and 75 years old in good health and CMV-seropositive.

The chain couples TRBV2 to TRBJ2-1; weak D call: TRBD2 (7 bases). Trimming removed 8 bases at V and 2 bases at J, with 16 bases between. The CDR3 length is 15 residues. Germline CDR1 reads SNHLY; CDR2 reads FYNNEI. CDR3 sequence (DNA): TGTGCCAGCTTCGGCGGGGGCCATACCTACAATGAGCAGTTCTTC. Residues: CASFGGGHTYNEQFF. The full variable domain, completed using reference TRBV2 and TRBJ2-1, is EPEVTQTPSHQVTQMGQEVILRCVPISNHLYFYWYRQILGQKVEFLVSFYNNEISEKSEIFDDQFSVERPDGSNFTLKIRSTKLEDSAMYFCASFGGGHTYNEQFFGPGTRLTVL.

CDR3: CASSHRKTPDTQYF. The CDR3, as DNA: TGTGCCAGCAGCCATCGAAAAACACCCGATACGCAGTATTTT. V and J are TRBV12-1 and TRBJ2-3; the listed D gene, TRBD1, was not tested against the DNA. TRBV12-1 is a listed pseudogene. The CDR3 has 14 amino acids.

The CDR3 reads CASSSYTGYQETQYF. DNA for the CDR3: TGTGCCAGCAGCTCCTACACGGGGTACCAAGAGACCCAGTACTTC. The rearrangement uses TRBV5-8 and TRBJ2-5; D is perhaps TRBD2 (5 bases). Germline CDR1 SGHTS, CDR2 YDEGEE. This CDR3 comprises 15 residues. Trimming removed 3 bases from V and 0 bases from J, with 12 bases in between.

V usage is TRBV9 and J usage is TRBJ2-5; TRBD1 agrees at 7 bases. V shed 3 bases and J 7 bases; nucleotides not matched to a gene: 9. The CDR3 is made up of 14 amino acids. Germline assignment: CDR1 SGDLS and CDR2 YYNGEE. The CDR3 coding sequence is TGTGCCAGCAGCGCATCCGATGCAGGGGGGACCCAGTACTTC. Translated, it gives CASSASDAGGTQYF.

The table lists this clone with a count of one. The chain joins TRBV29-1 to TRBJ2-1; tentative D call: TRBD2 (5 bases). Trimming removed 7 bases at V and 3 bases at J, with 13 bases between. Germline CDR1 SQVTM, CDR2 ANQGSEA. CDR3 length equals 13 residues. For the CDR3, the DNA is TGCAGCGCTCGGATAGGAGGCTACAATGAGCAGTTCTTC. It translates to CSARIGGYNEQFF.

The chain combines TRBV18 with TRBJ2-5; D gene ambiguous. The CDR3 is 13 residues long. V dropped 3 bases and J dropped 2 bases, with 7 bases sitting between them. Germline V gives CDR1 KGHSH, CDR2 LQKENI. As DNA, the CDR3 is TGTGCCAGCTCACCCCAGTGGCAAGAGACCCAGTACTTC. This sequence encodes CASSPQWQETQYF.

This clone was recorded only once. The J gene is TRBJ2-7, the V gene TRBV6-4; 8 bases line up with TRBD1. Per the germline V gene, CDR1 is MRHNA and CDR2 is SNTAGT. The J segment lost 2 bases and the V segment lost 5 bases, leaving 17 bases of the junction unmatched. This CDR3 spans 18 amino acids. CDR3 sequence: CASSRKDRVGTATYEQYF. In nucleotides, the CDR3 is TGTGCCAGCAGTCGAAAGGACAGGGTAGGCACAGCAACCTACGAGCAGTACTTC.

The gene calls are TRBV27 and TRBJ1-5; the D is unclear. This CDR3 has 15 residues. Trimming left V 0 bases short and J 2 bases short, with 8 bases between. Looked up from germline, CDR1 is MNHEY and CDR2 is SMNVEV (reference sequence). CDR3 loop: CASSLSGYGNQPQHF. CDR3 bases: TGTGCCAGCAGTTTATCCGGGTATGGCAATCAGCCCCAGCATTTT.

The chain employs TRBV28 and TRBJ2-3; D possibly corresponds to TRBD1 (7 bases). Germline V CDR1 and CDR2: MDHEN, SYDVKM. The CDR3 is 14 amino acids. Trimming left V 4 bases short and J 3 bases short, with 11 bases between. CDR3 in amino acids: CASSSPGGTDTQYF. In DNA, the CDR3 is TGTGCCAGCAGTTCCCCAGGGGGGACAGATACGCAGTATTTT.

The rearrangement joins TRBV7-2 to TRBJ1-2; 9 bases line up with TRBD1. V was pared by 5 bases and J by 12 bases, with 7 bases of the junction left unmatched. Germline values: CDR1 SGHTA, CDR2 FQGNSA. This CDR3 has 12 residues. CDR3 residues: CASSLGQGRHTF. CDR3 nucleotide sequence: TGTGCCAGCAGCCTAGGACAGGGGCGTCACACCTTC.

This chain connects TRBV5-4 to TRBJ2-2; 9 nucleotides match TRBD2. Trimming removed 3 bases from V and 4 bases from J; junction bases left unmatched: 7. The CDR3 covers 16 residues. Germline V gene data show CDR1 as SGHNT and CDR2 as YYREEE (reference sequence). CDR3 region: CASSSLAGDRTGELFF. In nucleotides, the CDR3 is TGTGCCAGCAGCTCTTTAGCGGGGGACCGCACCGGGGAGCTGTTTTTT.

This chain connects TRBV7-2 to TRBJ1-2; D unclear. Germline V gene lookup returns CDR1 SGHTA and CDR2 FQGNSA. Trimming removed 7 bases from V and 2 bases from J, with 8 bases in between. The CDR3 sequence is 12 residues long. The CDR3 spells CASTDMNYGYTF. The CDR3 DNA reads TGTGCCAGCACCGACATGAACTATGGCTACACCTTC.

This clone was counted between two and nine times. CDR3 DNA sequence: TGCGCCAGCAGCGCGCCGGGGATCTACGAGCAGTACTTC. It yields the protein CASSAPGIYEQYF. This chain links TRBV5-1 with TRBJ2-7, with D possibly being TRBD2 (5 bases). CDR3 length: 13 residues. Germline assignment: CDR1 SGHRS and CDR2 YFSETQ. The V gene lost 4 bases and the J gene lost 3 bases, with 11 bases spanning the gap.

In the case of this clone: The junction differs from germline at one of its ends, possibly a read error. The genes are TRBV10-3 and TRBJ2-6, with D perhaps TRBD1 (5 bases). The CDR3 is 19 amino acids. Germline lookup yields CDR1 ENHRY and CDR2 SYGVKD. The DNA of the CDR3 is TGTGCCATCAGCTCGAACCCGACTGTATACAGCTCTGGGGCCAACGGCCTGACTTTC. It yields the protein CAISSNPTVYSSGANGLTF.

This clone showed up just a few times. The gene calls are TRBV18 and TRBJ1-4; D possibly corresponds to TRBD1 (6 bases). The ends were cut back, 2 bases at V and 7 bases at J, with 11 bases in the middle. The CDR3 consists of 14 residues. Germline values: CDR1 KGHSH, CDR2 LQKENI. The CDR3 DNA reads as TGTGCCAGCTCACCAAGGGGGTTTGGTGAAAAACTGTTTTTT. Translation gives CASSPRGFGEKLFF.

This clone was seen once. The J gene is TRBJ1-2, the V gene TRBV28, with D uncertain. Germline V lookup: CDR1 MDHEN, CDR2 SYDVKM. The CDR3 is 11 residues long. V shed 7 bases and J shed 6 bases, with 9 bases lying between them. This CDR3 reads CASTKGDGYTF. The CDR3 DNA reads TGTGCCAGCACTAAAGGAGATGGCTACACCTTC.

The count of this clone is one. This chain joins TRBV29-1 and TRBJ2-2, with 7 nucleotides matching TRBD1. This CDR3 spans 12 amino acids. The germline CDR1 and CDR2 sequences are SQVTM and ANQGSEA. The V segment lost 6 bases and the J segment 5 bases; nucleotides outside the gene matches: 3. For the CDR3, the DNA is TGCAGCGTCGCAGGGGGAACCGGGGAGCTGTTTTTT. Translating it yields CSVAGGTGELFF.

The chain couples TRBV28 to TRBJ2-5; TRBD2 matches at 7 bases. The closer fit of TRBJ2-7 to the DNA end suggests the J call may be wrong. The germline CDR1 and CDR2 sequences are MDHEN and SYDVKM. This CDR3 is built from 14 residues. The CDR3 nucleotides are TGTGCCAGCAGGGGGTCTAGCGGCACCTACGAGCAGTACTTC. It yields the protein CASRGSSGTYEQYF.

The gene calls are TRBV6-5 and TRBJ2-5; TRBD1 aligns across 7 bases. The V gene's germline CDR1 is MNHEY and CDR2 SVGAGI. V shed 5 bases, J shed 6 bases, and the junction held 6 bases outside the gene matches. There are 13 residues in the CDR3. The CDR3 bases are TGTGCCAGCAGTCGACAGGGCGCCAAGACCCAGTACTTC. Translating gives CASSRQGAKTQYF.

Here the CDR3 DNA reads TGCGCCAGCAGCTTGGCTCTTTTAATCACCGGGGAGCTGTTTTTT. Its protein is CASSLALLITGELFF. V and J are TRBV5-1 and TRBJ2-2; D gene uncertain. Germline CDR1 is SGHRS and CDR2 is YFSETQ. There are 15 residues in the CDR3. Trimming removed 0 bases from V and 4 bases from J, with 10 bases in between.

Here the CDR3 DNA reads TGTGCCAGCAGCCATAGCGGGGGGGCGGGGTCTGGGGCCAACGTCCTGACTTTC. This encodes CASSHSGGAGSGANVLTF. The V gene is TRBV5-4, the J gene TRBJ2-6; 11 nucleotides align to TRBD2. CDR1 and CDR2 from the germline V gene are SGHNT and YYREEE (reference sequence). This CDR3 has 18 amino acids. Trimming cost V 4 bases and J 1 base; bases outside gene matches: 7.

The V and J genes are TRBV4-3 and TRBJ2-3, with TRBD2 matching 9 bases. The V segment lost 4 bases and the J segment 3 bases; nucleotides outside the gene matches: 5. CDR1 is LGHNA, CDR2 YSLEER, per germline. The CDR3 consists of 15 residues. The CDR3 region has the DNA TGCGCCAGCAGCCTTATAGCGGGGGCGACAGATACGCAGTATTTT. Its translation: CASSLIAGATDTQYF.

The CDR3 region has the DNA TGTGCCAGCAGCGCGGACTGGCAAGAGACCCAGTACTTC. Amino acids: CASSADWQETQYF. This chain links TRBV11-2 with TRBJ2-5; weak D call: TRBD2 (5 bases). This CDR3 is 13 amino acids long. Germline values: CDR1 SGHAT, CDR2 FQNNGV. Trimming shortened V by 5 bases and J by 2 bases, and 9 bases separated the two germline ends. The full variable domain, rest sourced from reference TRBV11-2 and TRBJ2-5, is EAGVAQSPRYKIIEKRQSVAFWCNPISGHATLYWYQQILGQGPKLLIQFQNNGVVDDSQLPKDRFSAERLKGVDSTLKIQPAKLEDSAVYLCASSADWQETQYFGPGTRLLVL.

The gene calls are TRBV27 and TRBJ2-7; possibly TRBD2 for D (6 bases). This CDR3 has 13 amino acids. The germline V gene has CDR1 MNHEY and CDR2 SMNVEV (reference sequence). V was pared by 3 bases and J by 3 bases, with 9 bases between. The CDR3 reads CASSLGGYYEQYF. The CDR3 bases are TGTGCCAGCAGTTTGGGGGGATACTACGAGCAGTACTTC.

The genes are TRBV27 and TRBJ2-3, with D maybe TRBD2 (5 bases). Germline loops: CDR1 MNHEY, CDR2 SMNVEV (reference sequence). Trimming pared 8 bases from V and 0 bases from J, leaving 18 bases between. This CDR3 contains 16 residues. The CDR3 here is CASSRMGVRSTDTQYF. The CDR3 DNA is TGTGCCAGCTCCCGGATGGGAGTTCGGAGCACAGATACGCAGTATTTT.

This clone was seen a single time. The chain carries TRBV7-2 and TRBJ2-1; possibly TRBD1 for D (6 bases). The CDR3 runs to 14 residues. Germline V gives CDR1 SGHTA, CDR2 FQGNSA. The V and J ends lost 3 bases and 5 bases respectively, with 11 bases between them. The CDR3 DNA reads TGTGCCAGCAGCTTCTCCGGGACAAACAATGAGCAGTTCTTC. The encoded protein is CASSFSGTNNEQFF.

The chain carries TRBV7-8 and TRBJ2-5, with a tentative D call TRBD2 (5 bases). Germline CDR1 and CDR2: SGHVS and FQNEAQ. This CDR3 contains 15 residues. The V end lost 4 bases, the J end lost 4 bases, and 16 bases lay between the germline ends. CDR3 amino acids: CASSSTGWARETQYF. Written as DNA, the CDR3 is TGTGCCAGCAGCTCGACGGGGTGGGCGAGAGAGACCCAGTACTTC.

This chain joins TRBV5-1 and TRBJ2-7; 8 bases fit TRBD1. V shed 0 bases and J 3 bases; nucleotides not matched to a gene: 5. Germline assignment: CDR1 SGHRS and CDR2 YFSETQ. The CDR3 spans 15 residues. CDR3 DNA sequence: TGCGCCAGCAGCTTGGGCGCGACAGGGGACTACGAGCAGTACTTC. It codes for CASSLGATGDYEQYF.

This sequence joins TRBV9 and TRBJ1-1, with D perhaps matching TRBD1 (5 bases). Germline values: CDR1 SGDLS, CDR2 YYNGEE. V was pared by 4 bases and J by 3 bases, with 16 bases between. CDR3 length equals 15 residues. The CDR3 sequence: CASSSTKQDHTEAFF. The CDR3 region has the DNA TGTGCCAGCAGCTCCACAAAACAGGACCACACTGAAGCTTTCTTT.

The CDR3 region is CASSVLAGGPTDTQYF. The CDR3 DNA follows: TGTGCCAGCAGCGTACTAGCGGGAGGGCCTACAGATACGCAGTATTTT. The V and J genes are TRBV9 and TRBJ2-3; 12 nucleotides align to TRBD2. Germline CDR1 is SGDLS and CDR2 is YYNGEE. V shed 1 base and J 3 bases; nucleotides not matched to a gene: 3. The CDR3 length is 16 residues.

The chain recombines TRBV10-2 with TRBJ2-7; unclear D gene. Germline V CDR1 and CDR2: WSHSY, SAAADI. The CDR3 has 14 residues. V was pared by 1 base and J by 2 bases, with 9 bases between. CDR3 sequence: CASSEYGATYEQYF. The CDR3 nucleotides read TGCGCCAGCAGTGAGTATGGAGCAACCTACGAGCAGTACTTC.